This T cell receptor (beta chain) stems from a study of blood T cell repertoires in COVID-19 (dated by TCRdb to between 2020 and 2021). About the study as a whole: Collaborator samples came from the United States, Italy and Spain and covered acute and convalescent phases of COVID-19. The material from the prospective study consisted of cDNA or gDNA derived from T cells, B-cell-depleted T cells, or PBMCs. Subjects who had been exposed to COVID-19, were actively infected with it, or had recovered from it provided the deeply sampled blood TCRbeta repertoires that made up the dataset. The repertoires were released in a freely available public database intended as a resource for research on the immune response to SARS-CoV-2. Samples came from the ongoing ImmuneRACE study (first 160 participants) plus 1,254 subjects from 6 global collaborators. The sample metadata nearly always contained a de-identified subject ID, COVID-19 status, age in years and sex. Where available, HLA class I and class II types were taken from metadata supplied by the sample provider and were not determined by assay-based typing. General study outcomes and caveats: The amount of clinical and demographic metadata varied by source and participant and was provided uncurated.

The immunoSEQ Assay, a bias-controlled multiplex PCR, was used to amplify TCRbeta CDR3 regions from genomic DNA. The authors' analysis ran thus. The number of nucleated cells in each sample was estimated by amplification of reference gene primers within the assay. To quantify the absolute abundance of each unique TCRbeta CDR3 rearrangement, sequence reads were collapsed and filtered. Productive Simpson clonality was computed per sample as the square root of Simpson's diversity index over productive rearrangements. The table comes from immuneACCESS by way of TCRdb, which keeps in-frame sequences with V and J called. Part of the clones is missing from these tables; in studies checked, under half for an unresolved V gene and the rest for unknown reasons. The V and J calls and clone size are taken from that table; D and trimming were inferred from the DNA. The sample table lists more than 85,000 clones, 87% of them with a count of one. The ten largest clones add up to about 5.7% of the sample.

CDR1 and CDR2 are read off the germline V gene as SGHRS and YFSETQ. V is trimmed back by 1 base and J by 2 bases, and the junction contains 2 bases that no gene match accounts for. The CDR3 goes from the cysteine to the phenylalanine over 15 residues. Only the CDR3 region is kept as DNA, spanning 45 bases read in frame from base 1. One collaborating source in Seattle enrolled patients during active infection and followed them longitudinally through the course of disease. The collaborating institutions used their own protocols to collect whole blood in K2EDTA tubes. For TCRbeta analysis, collaborators shipped samples in one of three forms: frozen whole blood, isolated PBMCs, or DNA extracted from either of those sample types. Of note for this clone: Its antigen has not been determined. The input lacks base qualities; no much larger clone sits a single base away.

Sequencing was done on a sample of peripheral blood. This clonotype was sampled from a woman in her 50s with COVID-19, enrolled during active disease. The sequence joins TRBV5-1 to TRBJ2-2; 7 of the junction bases match TRBD1. The nucleotide sequence reads TGCGCCAGCAGCTTGACAGGGGTTAACACCGGGGAGCTGTTTTTT. Translated, it reads CASSLTGVNTGELFF.